Shown below are 10 T cell receptor beta chains from a single sample sequenced in a study of regulatory T cells in long-lasting Graves disease. The time point here: persistent/refractory GD, antithyroid drugs over 5 years with positive TRAb. Making the TCR library involved RNA that had been extracted from PBMCs. Sequencing libraries for TCR beta were prepared with iRepertoire HTBI primers and Arm-PCR of CDR3 regions. MiXCR, run by TCRdb on the multiplex PCR reads, gives a single entry per CDR3 protein. This repertoire shows about 430,000 distinct CDR3 sequences, roughly 21% found once; its top ten account for 14%. Material: peripheral blood mononuclear cells (PBMCs), obtained when the disease was refractory, from a patient treated with antithyroid drugs. The receptors were gathered from a female donor with Graves disease.

The chain uses TRBV7-2 and TRBJ2-7, with 11 bases identical to TRBD1. Germline CDR1 is SGHTA and CDR2 is FQGNSA. The CDR3 runs to 16 residues. The V gene end was trimmed by 2 bases and the J gene end by 6 bases; junction bases not matched to a gene: 9. As DNA, the CDR3 is TGTGCCAGCAGCTTAATCACCTTAGGGACAGGGGGCGAGCAGTACTTC. This sequence encodes CASSLITLGTGGEQYF.

The V and J genes are TRBV28 and TRBJ1-5, with TRBD1 matching over 10 bases. The CDR3 has 14 amino acids. V shed 2 bases and J 7 bases; nucleotides not matched to a gene: 2. Looked up from germline, CDR1 is MDHEN and CDR2 is SYDVKM. CDR3 in amino acids: CASSLRTGGQPQHF. CDR3 bases: TGTGCCAGCAGTTTACGGACAGGGGGACAGCCCCAGCATTTT.

The J gene is TRBJ2-7, the V gene TRBV7-2; 16 positions agree with TRBD2. This CDR3 has 18 amino acids. The V gene's germline CDR1 is SGHTA and CDR2 FQGNSA. V trimming: 5 bases; J trimming: 4 bases; junction bases outside the gene matches: 11. CDR3: CASSPPGTSGGGVYEQYF. The DNA for the CDR3 is TGTGCCAGCAGCCCCCCCGGGACTAGCGGGGGGGGTGTGTACGAGCAGTACTTC.

This clonotype was seen at least ten times. This chain links TRBV6-1 with TRBJ2-2, with TRBD2 matching over 7 bases. Germline V gives CDR1 MNHNS, CDR2 SASEGT. This CDR3 is built from 18 residues. J gave up 0 bases and V 5 bases, and 12 bases lay outside the gene matches. The chain's CDR3 is CASSRSPPSGTNTGELFF. The CDR3 bases are TGTGCCAGCAGTCGATCCCCTCCTAGCGGAACGAACACCGGGGAGCTGTTTTTT.

The chain has TRBV29-1 and TRBJ1-2, with D tentatively TRBD1 (6 bases). Trimming took off 6 bases at V and 6 bases at J, with 20 bases between the two ends. The CDR3 is 14 amino acids. The germline V gene encodes CDR1 SQVTM and CDR2 ANQGSEA. The CDR3, as DNA: TGCAGCGTCAAAAAACCCGGGACAAACGATGGCTACACCTTC. Its protein is CSVKKPGTNDGYTF.

The chain carries TRBV18 and TRBJ2-7; D is undetermined. The CDR3 is 16 amino acids. V was cut by 5 bases and J by 3 bases, with 20 bases left in between. The V gene's germline CDR1 is KGHSH and CDR2 LQKENI. This CDR3 is CASSEGANRRFYEQYF. As DNA, the CDR3 is TGTGCCAGCTCAGAAGGAGCCAACAGACGCTTCTACGAGCAGTACTTC.

This clonotype was seen ten or more times. The V gene is TRBV28, the J gene TRBJ1-1; D is possibly TRBD1 (5 bases). Trimming cost V 5 bases and J 0 bases, with 16 bases left between them. This CDR3 contains 16 residues. Germline CDR1 and CDR2: MDHEN and SYDVKM. The CDR3 DNA is TGTGCCAGCAGTAACGTCAGACAGACCATGAACACTGAAGCTTTCTTT. Translated: CASSNVRQTMNTEAFF.

This clonotype was observed a handful of times. The J gene is TRBJ1-5, the V gene TRBV20-1, with 7 bases matching TRBD1. The CDR3 sequence is 12 residues long. Germline CDR1 is DFQATT and CDR2 is SNEGSKA (reference sequence). V dropped 6 bases and J dropped 5; count of bases not matched to a gene: 4. The CDR3 is CSARDSDQPQHF. The CDR3 coding sequence is TGCAGTGCGAGGGACAGTGATCAGCCCCAGCATTTT.

This rearrangement joins TRBV5-1 to TRBJ2-5, with D possibly matching TRBD1 (5 bases). The germline CDR1 and CDR2 sequences are SGHRS and YFSETQ. The CDR3 is made up of 14 amino acids. The V end lost 3 bases, the J end lost 5 bases, and 14 bases lay between the germline ends. CDR3: CASSSPEGVETQYF. For the CDR3, the DNA is TGCGCCAGCAGCTCCCCGGAAGGGGTGGAGACCCAGTACTTC. Supplemented by reference TRBV5-1 and TRBJ2-5, the full variable domain reads KAGVTQTPRYLIKTRGQQVTLSCSPISGHRSVSWYQQTPGQGLQFLFEYFSETQRNKGNFPGRFSGRQFSNSRSEMNVSTLELGDSALYLCASSSPEGVETQYFGPGTRLLVL.

V usage is TRBV4-2 and J usage is TRBJ2-6; 8 bases are shared with TRBD1. CDR1 is LGHNA, CDR2 YNFKEQ, per germline. V was pared by 2 bases and J by 0 bases, with 6 bases of the junction left unmatched. The CDR3 runs to 18 residues. The CDR3 DNA sequence: TGTGCCAGCAGCCAATCGGGACAGGTTTACTCTGGGGCCAACGTCCTGACTTTC. Its protein product is CASSQSGQVYSGANVLTF.